This is a list of T cell receptor beta chains from one sample in a study of T cells in Graves' hyperthyroidism and ophthalmopathy. Each CDR3 protein gets one entry after TCRdb re-called the multiplex PCR reads with MiXCR. The sample has roughly 550,000 distinct CDR3 sequences; approximately 16% are singletons. The sequencing input was blood. These receptors were obtained from a woman in her 30s with Graves' ophthalmopathy. Each CDR3 is given with its conserved first and last residue. D genes are given only for firm matches. The size entry is marked missing in some rows and otherwise reads once, few, many or a size class.

>NA|TRBD1|TRBJ2-1|TRBV20-1
TGCAGTGCTAGAGATGGAGCCGGGACAGACCCTTACAATGAGCAGTTCTTC
CSARDGAGTDPYNEQFF
>many|TRBD1|TRBJ1-5|TRBV30
TGTGCCTGGACGGGACAGGGGGCAGGACAGCCCCAGCATTTT
CAWTGQGAGQPQHF
>NA|NA|TRBJ2-1|TRBV4-3
TGCGCCAGCAGCCGATCGAGGTACTCCTACAATGAGCAGTTCTTC
CASSRSRYSYNEQFF
>many|TRBD2|TRBJ2-1|TRBV3-1
TGTGCCAGCAGCTTCACGTCCCGGGGACTAGCGTTGAATGAGCAGTTCTTC
CASSFTSRGLALNEQFF
>NA|NA|TRBJ1-4|TRBV7-9
TGTGCCAGCAGCTTAGCAATCGAAGTTTCCAGCGAAAAACTGTTTTTT
CASSLAIEVSSEKLFF
>many|NA|TRBJ2-1|TRBV3-1
TGTGCCAGCAGCCAAGATTCTCTACTAGTGAATGAGCAGTTCTTC
CASSQDSLLVNEQFF
>few|TRBD1|TRBJ1-2|TRBV7-2
TGTGCCAGCACCTCCTACGGGACAGGGAGCTATGGCTACACCTTC
CASTSYGTGSYGYTF
>few|TRBD1|TRBJ1-4|TRBV6-2/TRBV6-3
TGTGCCAGCAGTTTGGGACAGGGGGCGCGTTCGACCCAACTGTTTTTT
CASSLGQGARSTQLFF
>NA|NA|TRBJ2-5|TRBV20-1
TGCAGTGCTAGAGGTCCAGACTACCCTAGGGGCCAGTACTTC
CSARGPDYPRGQYF
>many|NA|TRBJ1-1|TRBV6-2/TRBV6-3
TGTGCCAGCAGTTACGACTCGACAGGTGTGGACACTGAAGCTTTCTTT
CASSYDSTGVDTEAFF
>NA|NA|TRBJ2-7|TRBV2
TGTGCCAGCGCCGAGGAGGGCGACGAGCAGTACTTC
CASAEEGDEQYF
>many|NA|TRBJ2-7|TRBV20-1
TGCAGTGCTAGAGATAAGAGAGTACGAGGCTACGAGCAGTACTTC
CSARDKRVRGYEQYF
>NA|NA|TRBJ1-4|TRBV7-8
TGTGCCAGCAGCTTTAGGAGGGGGGAAAAACTGTTTTTT
CASSFRRGEKLFF
>NA|TRBD2|TRBJ2-7|TRBV6-2/TRBV6-3
TGTGCCAGCAGCAGGAGCGGGGAAAACTCCTACGAGCAGTACTTC
CASSRSGENSYEQYF
>many|NA|TRBJ2-7|TRBV6-1
TGTGCCAGCAGTAGCACCAGGGATAAGCAGTACTTC
CASSSTRDKQYF
>NA|TRBD1|TRBJ2-1|TRBV7-2
TGTGCCAGCAGCCCATGGACAGGGGGCACGGATGAGCAGTTCTTC
CASSPWTGGTDEQFF
>many|NA|TRBJ1-2|TRBV27
TGTGCCAGCAGTCCTCCGGGGGGCTATGGCTACACCTTC
CASSPPGGYGYTF
>NA|NA|TRBJ2-2|TRBV6-1
TGTGCCAGCAGTTTCGGGGCCCTCCTGGGCACCGGGGAGCTGTTTTTT
CASSFGALLGTGELFF
>NA|TRBD1|TRBJ1-6|TRBV20-1
TGCAGTGCTAGAGATGTCGACAGGGGTAATTCACCCCTCCACTTT
CSARDVDRGNSPLHF
>many|TRBD2|TRBJ2-5|TRBV20-1
TGCAGTGCTAGAGATCTACTAGCGGGAGTGGAGACCCAGTACTTC
CSARDLLAGVETQYF
>NA|NA|TRBJ1-3|TRBV27
TGTGCCAGCAGTGTAGGCCCAGCAGGTCTCGGAAACACCATATATTTT
CASSVGPAGLGNTIYF
>NA|NA|TRBJ2-3|TRBV11-2
TGTGCCAGCAGCTTAGGGCCCGGTAGCACAGATACGCAGTATTTT
CASSLGPGSTDTQYF
>many|NA|TRBJ1-5|TRBV28
TGTGCCAGCAGTGGGGTAGGTCGGAGCAATCAGCCCCAGCATTTT
CASSGVGRSNQPQHF
>few|NA|TRBJ2-3|TRBV9
TGTGCCAGCAGCCGAGAGAAGACAGATACGCAGTATTTT
CASSREKTDTQYF
>NA|NA|TRBJ2-1|TRBV6-2/TRBV6-3
TGTGCCAGCTGTACCCAACCCCTTGAGCAGTTCTTC
CASCTQPLEQFF
>many|NA|TRBJ2-3|TRBV20-1
TGCAGTGCTAGCTGGAGCACAGATACGCAGTATTTT
CSASWSTDTQYF
>many|NA|TRBJ1-2|TRBV7-8
TGTGCCAGCAGCTTGGGCCGCTGGGGCTATGGCTACACCTTC
CASSLGRWGYGYTF
>NA|TRBD2|TRBJ2-2|TRBV7-8
TGTGCCAGCAGCCCTCGGACTAGCGGCAAAGGGGAGCTGTTTTTT
CASSPRTSGKGELFF
>many|TRBD1|TRBJ1-1|TRBV7-2
TGTGCCAGCAGCTCAGCAGGGGGCTTGGACACTGAAGCTTTCTTT
CASSSAGGLDTEAFF
>many|NA|TRBJ2-7|TRBV6-1
TGTGCCAGCAGTTCCCCGCGGGACGGCGAGCAGTACTTC
CASSSPRDGEQYF
>many|TRBD1|TRBJ2-5|TRBV2
TGTGCCAGCAGTTCCCAAGACAGGGGCTGGATCCCGACCCAGTACTTC
CASSSQDRGWIPTQYF
>many|TRBD2|TRBJ2-7|TRBV20-1
TGCAGTGCTACATCGACCGGGACTAGCCCTTACGAGCAGTACTTC
CSATSTGTSPYEQYF
>NA|NA|TRBJ2-3|TRBV28
TGTGCCAGCAGTTTAATGGACTACAGCACAGATACGCAGTATTTT
CASSLMDYSTDTQYF
>many|TRBD1|TRBJ2-3|TRBV28
TGTGCCAGCACCATTCGACAGGGTAGCACAGATACGCAGTATTTT
CASTIRQGSTDTQYF
>many|NA|TRBJ2-1|TRBV7-8
TGTGCCAGCAGCTTAGAGAGTGAGCAGTTCTTC
CASSLESEQFF
>NA|NA|TRBJ2-1|TRBV20-1
TGCAGTGCTAGCTTGCTCGAGGGGGACCGAAATGAGCAGTTCTTC
CSASLLEGDRNEQFF
>NA|NA|TRBJ1-2|TRBV29-1
TGCAGCGGACTGGAGGGGTACGGCTACACCTTC
CSGLEGYGYTF
>few|NA|TRBJ2-7|TRBV10-3
TGTGCCATCAGTGACCCTCCCGGACTCCCTGACGAGCAGTACTTC
CAISDPPGLPDEQYF
>NA|TRBD2|TRBJ2-1|TRBV12-3/TRBV12-4
TGTGCCAGCAATCCGACTAGCGGATACAATGAGCAGTTCTTC
CASNPTSGYNEQFF
>NA|NA|TRBJ1-5|TRBV15
TGTGGCACCGGGGTCTCGCGGGGACGGAATCAGCCCCAGCATTTT
CGTGVSRGRNQPQHF
>NA|NA|TRBJ2-3|TRBV27
TGTGCCAGCAGTACTGACCGGGACTCATACACAGATACGCAGTATTTT
CASSTDRDSYTDTQYF
>many|NA|TRBJ1-6|TRBV12-3/TRBV12-4
TGTGCCAGCAGTCATACTGGTTTAAATTCACCCCTCCACTTT
CASSHTGLNSPLHF
>many|TRBD1|TRBJ2-1|TRBV6-1
TGTGCCAGCAGTAGACAGGGTCACTACAATGAGCAGTTCTTC
CASSRQGHYNEQFF
>many|TRBD1|TRBJ2-3|TRBV7-9
TGTGCCAGCAGCTGGGACAGGGGGCTAGCAGATACGCAGTATTTT
CASSWDRGLADTQYF
>many|NA|TRBJ1-6|TRBV30
TGTGCCTGGAGGATTTATTCGTCACCCCTCCACTTT
CAWRIYSSPLHF
>many|TRBD2|TRBJ2-1|TRBV4-3
TGCGCCAGCAGCCAAGTGACTAGCGGATACAATGAGCAGTTCTTC
CASSQVTSGYNEQFF
>few|NA|TRBJ2-2|TRBV30
TGTGCCTCCATATCTACCGGGGAGCTGTTTTTT
CASISTGELFF